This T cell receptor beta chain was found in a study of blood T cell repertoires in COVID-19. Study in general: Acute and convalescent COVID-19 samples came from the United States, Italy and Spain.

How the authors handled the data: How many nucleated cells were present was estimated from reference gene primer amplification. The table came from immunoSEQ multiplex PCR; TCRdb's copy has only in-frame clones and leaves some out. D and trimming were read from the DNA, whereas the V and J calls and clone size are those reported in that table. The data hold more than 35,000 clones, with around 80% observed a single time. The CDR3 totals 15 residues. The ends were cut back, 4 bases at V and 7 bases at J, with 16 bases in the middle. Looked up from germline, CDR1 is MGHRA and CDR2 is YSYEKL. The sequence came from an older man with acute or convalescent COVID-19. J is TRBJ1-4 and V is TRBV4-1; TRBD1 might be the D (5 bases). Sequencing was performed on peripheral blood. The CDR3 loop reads CASSLEGRRGEKLFF. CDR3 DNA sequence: TGCGCCAGCAGCCTTGAGGGGAGGCGGGGTGAAAAACTGTTTTTT.